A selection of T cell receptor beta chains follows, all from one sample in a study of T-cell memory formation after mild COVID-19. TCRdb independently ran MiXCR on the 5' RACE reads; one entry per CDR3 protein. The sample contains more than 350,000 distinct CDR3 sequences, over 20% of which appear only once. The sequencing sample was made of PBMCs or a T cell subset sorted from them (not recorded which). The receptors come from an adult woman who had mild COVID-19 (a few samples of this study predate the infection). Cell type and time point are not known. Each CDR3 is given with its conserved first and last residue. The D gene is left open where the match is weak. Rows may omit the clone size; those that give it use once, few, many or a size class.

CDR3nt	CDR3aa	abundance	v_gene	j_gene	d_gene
TGCAGTGCTACAGCCGGGACTAGCGTCGCAGATACGCAGTATTTT	CSATAGTSVADTQYF	few	TRBV20-1	TRBJ2-3	TRBD2
TGCAGTGCTAGTTCGGACCCCTGGCGGGACCGGTCCTACGAGCAGTACTTC	CSASSDPWRDRSYEQYF	-	TRBV20-1	TRBJ2-7	-
TGTGCCAGCAGCTTAGAATTACAGGGACCAGGAAACACCATATATTTT	CASSLELQGPGNTIYF	few	TRBV11-2	TRBJ1-3	-
TGCAGTGCTAGACTGGCTCGACAGGCGGAGGTTGGTACTGAAGCTTTCTTT	CSARLARQAEVGTEAFF	few	TRBV20-1	TRBJ1-1	-
TGTGCCAGCAGTTTGGGCAGCCCCACTGAAGCTTTCTTT	CASSLGSPTEAFF	few	TRBV12-3/TRBV12-4	TRBJ1-1	-
TGCAGCTGCCGGGCCAGGGGGCTTGGGGGGACTGAAGCTTTCTTT	CSCRARGLGGTEAFF	-	TRBV29-1	TRBJ1-1	TRBD1
TGTGCAAGTCGCATTGACAGGGGTTTGGGCACCGGGGAGCTGTTTTTT	CASRIDRGLGTGELFF	-	TRBV12-2	TRBJ2-2	-
TGTGCCAGCAGTCCGCTAACTAGCGGGAGGCGACTGATCACAGATACGCAGTATTTT	CASSPLTSGRRLITDTQYF	-	TRBV12-3/TRBV12-4	TRBJ2-3	TRBD2
TGTGCCAGCAGCCAAGATCGCAGGGGCGGCCAGCCCCAGCATTTT	CASSQDRRGGQPQHF	-	TRBV4-2	TRBJ1-5	-
TGTGCCAGCAGTAGTAAGGCAGTTAAACTGTTTTTT	CASSSKAVKLFF	-	TRBV2	TRBJ1-4	-
TGTGCCAGCAGTGAGGACTGGCAGGGACTAGCGGGACTCAACTACGATTCGGAGCAGTACTTC	CASSEDWQGLAGLNYDSEQYF	few	TRBV2	TRBJ2-7	TRBD2
TGCGCCAGCAGCTTGGAACCAGGGCCCACAGAAGCTTTCTTT	CASSLEPGPTEAFF	few	TRBV5-1	TRBJ1-1	-
TGCGCCAGCAGCCAAGATCCGGGGGGCGAGCAGTACTTC	CASSQDPGGEQYF	few	TRBV4-1	TRBJ2-7	TRBD2